Below are 21 T cell receptor beta chains sequenced from a single sample in a study of human thymus T cells. The repertoire was sequenced with immunoSEQ multiplex PCR; TCRdb's copy has only in-frame clones and lacks some. The sample lists roughly 86,000 clones, approximately 97% occurring once. It was from resections taken during corrective heart surgery that the thymus tissue came. Sequenced material: thymus tissue. These receptors were obtained from a boy younger than two with a congenital heart defect but otherwise immunologically healthy.

The V and J genes are TRBV6-1 and TRBJ2-7; 7 bases fit TRBD1. The trim removed 2 bases at V and 4 bases at J, leaving 5 bases unmatched. Germline V lookup: CDR1 MNHNS, CDR2 SASEGT. The CDR3 consists of 14 residues. The CDR3 loop is CASSESTGEYEQYF. CDR3 nucleotides: TGTGCCAGCAGTGAATCTACAGGGGAGTACGAGCAGTACTTC.

V usage is TRBV27 and J usage is TRBJ2-1; TRBD2 agrees at 10 bases. Germline-derived CDR1 and CDR2 are MNHEY and SMNVEV (reference sequence). Losses at the gene ends were 1 base for V and 7 bases for J; bases not matched to a gene: 7. The CDR3 contains 16 residues. CDR3 loop: CASSLWDSGRINEQFF. The CDR3 region has the DNA TGTGCCAGCAGTTTATGGGATAGCGGGAGGATAAATGAGCAGTTCTTC.

This chain connects TRBV6-1 to TRBJ2-1, with D perhaps matching TRBD2 (5 bases). Germline V CDR1 and CDR2: MNHNS, SASEGT. V was clipped by 3 bases and J by 4 bases, with 25 bases between them. CDR3 length equals 19 residues. CDR3 nucleotide sequence: TGTGCCAGCAGTGACAGCGTAGGTAGTGAGGGTGTTTCTTACAATGAGCAGTTCTTC. Translating gives CASSDSVGSEGVSYNEQFF.

The rearrangement joins TRBV19 to TRBJ1-2; D might be TRBD1 (5 bases). CDR3 size: 13 residues. Germline V gene data show CDR1 as LNHDA and CDR2 as SQIVND (reference sequence). The ends were cut back, 5 bases at V and 6 bases at J, with 13 bases in the middle. The DNA of the CDR3 is TGTGCCAGTAGTTCCAGGGTATCGGATGGCTACACCTTC. This translates into CASSSRVSDGYTF.

This chain connects TRBV5-1 to TRBJ2-1, with TRBD2 matching over 7 bases. Germline V CDR1 and CDR2: SGHRS, YFSETQ. The CDR3 extends over 14 amino acids. After removal of 4 bases from V and 5 bases from J, the junction contained 6 bases not matched to a gene. The CDR3 loop reads CASSRASGDNEQFF. CDR3 coding DNA: TGCGCCAGCAGCCGGGCTAGCGGAGACAATGAGCAGTTCTTC.

This clone has just one count. The V and J genes are TRBV4-3 and TRBJ2-1, with TRBD1 as a possible D gene (5 bases). CDR1 and CDR2 from the germline V gene are LGHNA and YSLEER. The CDR3 totals 17 residues. The V end was cut by 3 bases, the J end by 6 bases, with 21 bases between. The CDR3 DNA is TGCGCCAGCAGCCATGGTCCCCCCTCCCGACAGACCAATGAGCAGTTCTTC. Its protein is CASSHGPPSRQTNEQFF.

The chain couples TRBV9 to TRBJ2-3; TRBD1 might be the D (5 bases). The V end lost 2 bases, the J end lost 6 bases, and 16 bases lay between the germline ends. The CDR3 is made up of 15 amino acids. CDR1 and CDR2 (germline): SGDLS, YYNGEE. Here the CDR3 DNA reads TGTGCCAGCAGCGTCTACCTCCTTGGGGCCGATACGCAGTATTTT. Encoded protein: CASSVYLLGADTQYF.

This chain uses TRBV11-3 with TRBJ2-2; maybe TRBD1 (6 bases). The CDR3 covers 16 residues. V gave up 4 bases and J gave up 3 bases, with 15 bases separating them. CDR1 is SGHNT, CDR2 YENEEA, per germline. This chain's CDR3 is CASSYPRGRDTGELFF. The CDR3 nucleotides read TGTGCCAGCAGCTACCCCAGGGGACGGGACACCGGGGAGCTGTTTTTT.

This rearrangement joins TRBV2 to TRBJ2-2; D might be TRBD1 (5 bases). In germline, CDR1 is SNHLY, CDR2 FYNNEI. Trimming stripped 6 bases from V and 4 bases from J, with 12 bases between. The CDR3 contains 14 residues. The CDR3 spells CASRIKGLTGELFF. DNA of the CDR3: TGTGCCAGCAGGATTAAGGGGCTCACCGGGGAGCTGTTTTTT.

The gene calls are TRBV10-2 and TRBJ2-7; D call uncertain. Germline loops: CDR1 WSHSY, CDR2 SAAADI. V lost 0 bases and J 5 bases, leaving 14 bases between the germline ends. The CDR3 length is 15 residues. Here the CDR3 DNA reads TGCGCCAGCAGTGAGTCCGGTATCAGGTCGGACGAGCAGTACTTC. Its translation: CASSESGIRSDEQYF.

This clone was recorded once. The rearrangement links TRBV6-5 to TRBJ2-7; possibly TRBD2 for D (5 bases). Germline lookup yields CDR1 MNHEY and CDR2 SVGAGI. Trimming shortened V by 6 bases and J by 2 bases, and 14 bases separated the two germline ends. This CDR3 contains 14 residues. CDR3 DNA sequence: TGTGCCAGCAGCCCCTTGAGGGAACCCTACGAGCAGTACTTC. It translates to CASSPLREPYEQYF.

The genes are TRBV10-3 and TRBJ2-7, with 7 positions matching TRBD1. CDR1 and CDR2 (germline): ENHRY, SYGVKD. Germline trimming cut 4 bases from V and 3 bases from J; bases unmatched to any gene: 3. The CDR3 is 13 residues long. The CDR3 sequence is CAISGAGGYEQYF. Here the CDR3 DNA reads TGTGCCATCAGTGGGGCAGGGGGCTACGAGCAGTACTTC.

The chain links TRBV4-2 to TRBJ2-5, with 16 bases that match TRBD2. The V gene's germline CDR1 is LGHNA and CDR2 YNFKEQ. V lost 4 bases, J lost 0 bases, and 11 bases stayed unmatched. The CDR3 consists of 20 residues. CDR3 DNA sequence: TGTGCCAGCAGCCGACCGCTCCCCGGGACTAGCGGGAGGGACCAAGAGACCCAGTACTTC. As protein: CASSRPLPGTSGRDQETQYF.

This rearrangement joins TRBV4-1 to TRBJ2-1, with TRBD2 identical over 10 bases. J was trimmed by 3 bases and V by 1 base; bases with no gene match: 0. The CDR3 runs to 15 residues. Germline V CDR1 and CDR2: MGHRA, YSYEKL. CDR3 region: CASSQGLAGYNEQFF. CDR3 DNA: TGCGCCAGCAGCCAAGGACTAGCGGGCTACAATGAGCAGTTCTTC.

The chain joins TRBV19 to TRBJ1-2; tentative D call: TRBD1 (6 bases). Germline V lookup: CDR1 LNHDA, CDR2 SQIVND (reference sequence). This CDR3 is 16 amino acids long. The ends were cut back, 0 bases at V and 2 bases at J, with 13 bases in the middle. The CDR3 nucleotides read TGTGCCAGTAGTATAGATACAGGGATGGGAAACTATGGCTACACCTTC. Its protein is CASSIDTGMGNYGYTF. The full variable domain, rest sourced from reference TRBV19 and TRBJ1-2, is DGGITQSPKYLFRKEGQNVTLSCEQNLNHDAMYWYRQDPGQGLRLIYYSQIVNDFQKGDIAEGYSVSREKKESFPLTVTSAQKNPTAFYLCASSIDTGMGNYGYTFGSGTRLTVV.

This clone was seen once. V is TRBV6-5 and J is TRBJ1-3, with D uncertain. V was pared by 0 bases and J by 4 bases, with 4 bases between. The CDR3 is made up of 13 amino acids. Per the germline V gene, CDR1 is MNHEY and CDR2 is SVGAGI. CDR3 bases: TGTGCCAGCAGTTACTCAGAGGGAAACACCATATATTTT. This encodes CASSYSEGNTIYF.

This rearrangement joins TRBV2 to TRBJ2-2, with 9 bases aligning to TRBD2. Germline CDR1 is SNHLY and CDR2 is FYNNEI. V lost 4 bases, J lost 4 bases, and 4 bases stayed unmatched. CDR3 length: 15 amino acids. CDR3 coding DNA: TGTGCCAGCAGTGCCCAGCGGGAGGTCACCGGGGAGCTGTTTTTT. Translated, it gives CASSAQREVTGELFF.

V is TRBV2 and J is TRBJ2-5, with D uncertain. The CDR3 spans 15 residues. Germline CDR1 and CDR2: SNHLY and FYNNEI. The V end was cut by 6 bases, the J end by 1 base, with 15 bases between. DNA of the CDR3: TGTGCCAGCAGGGTAGCTAGTAACTTCCAAGAGACCCAGTACTTC. As protein: CASRVASNFQETQYF.

This clone was found once. J is TRBJ2-7 and V is TRBV14, with a possible D match to TRBD1 (5 bases). Germline V gene data show CDR1 as SGHDN and CDR2 as FVKESK. The CDR3 covers 16 residues. Trimming left V 6 bases short and J 0 bases short, with 18 bases between. CDR3 in amino acids: CASSLSQGLSSYEQYF. The CDR3 DNA sequence: TGTGCCAGCAGTCTATCTCAGGGATTGAGCTCCTACGAGCAGTACTTC.

The rearrangement links TRBV7-8 to TRBJ2-7; D is ambiguous. Trimming pared 1 base from V and 5 bases from J, leaving 12 bases between. Germline V gives CDR1 SGHVS, CDR2 FQNEAQ. The length of the CDR3 is 14 residues. The CDR3 loop is CASSLELYGDEQYF. For the CDR3, the DNA is TGTGCCAGCAGCTTAGAATTATATGGGGACGAGCAGTACTTC. The whole variable domain, remainder taken from reference TRBV7-8 and TRBJ2-7, is GAGVSQSPRYKVAKRGQDVALRCDPISGHVSLFWYQQALGQGPEFLTYFQNEAQLDKSGLPSDRFFAERPEGSVSTLKIQRTQQEDSAVYLCASSLELYGDEQYFGPGTRLTVT.

The J gene is TRBJ2-5, the V gene TRBV6-6, with 7 bases lining up with TRBD1. Looked up from germline, CDR1 is MNHNY and CDR2 is SVGAGI (reference sequence). The length of the CDR3 is 14 residues. The V and J ends lost 5 bases and 7 bases, in that order; junction bases with no gene match: 10. The CDR3 here is CASSGQALTATQYF. The CDR3 nucleotides are TGTGCCAGCAGTGGACAGGCTCTCACAGCGACCCAGTACTTC.